The rows below give T cell receptor beta chains drawn from one sample of a study of blood T cell repertoires in COVID-19. Sequencing used immunoSEQ multiplex PCR; TCRdb keeps in-frame clones, though not all of them. The sample records 250,000 to 300,000 clones, about four fifths being singletons. Sequenced input: peripheral blood. The receptors derive from a man at least 80 years old with acute or convalescent COVID-19. The conserved cysteine and the conserved F or W are not part of the CDR3 here. Each record gives: clone size, V gene, CDR3 protein. Clone size, where shown, is once, few, many, or a class for clones that have expanded.

-,TRBV11-3,ASSPSPGQGNEQF
-,TRBV10-2,ASSAVRGDTEAF
-,TRBV5-4,ASSLVSNPEGKTQY
-,TRBV5-1,ASSFDRVTGYT
-,TRBV7-3,ASRESSSTNTGELF
-,TRBV11-1,ASSSISGGEETQY
-,TRBV27,ASSSAGGITDTQY
-,TRBV29-1,SGSQEAEAF
-,TRBV16,ASSQSGQGAQTQY
-,TRBV19,ASSRLADTDTQY
-,TRBV5-1,ASSLGTEPYT
-,TRBV5-1,ASSLAGGLPGNTIY
-,TRBV19,ASSSPGTSGGTGELF
-,TRBV24-1,ATSETGQASNYGYT
-,TRBV28,ASSPRTSLYGYT
-,TRBV28,ASSSTGVQGYT
-,TRBV5-6,ASSQGLYNQPQH
-,TRBV7-3,ASSLSSGETGELF
-,TRBV14,ASGRWAHEQF
once,TRBV4-2,ASSGRPGAGELF
-,TRBV7-9,ASSFEVDTEAF
-,TRBV21-1,AGKSGDRVNYGYT
-,TRBV24-1,ATTSGTSSYNEQF
-,TRBV6-5,ASRRTGGDEQF
-,TRBV7-2,ASSLGPGRLDTQY
-,TRBV2,ASLLGQKNH
-,TRBV2,ASSEAPGSYYEQY
-,TRBV30,AWSPGTAGAGNTIY